This TCR beta chain was obtained from a study of Graves' ophthalmopathy and Graves' hyperthyroidism. Notes on the study in general: Also, most clonotypes expanded in the thyroid above 0.001 frequency appeared in blood.

Regarding this clonotype: Antigen: not known.

Certain patients were not enrolled. These were patients with other autoimmune diseases, uncontrolled infections, pregnancy or lactation. PBMCs originated in around 11 ml of fresh peripheral blood. Germline-derived CDR1 and CDR2 are SNHLY and FYNNEI. Trimming removed 7 bases at V and 11 bases at J, with 18 bases between. There are 13 residues in the CDR3. The sequenced template was RNA, covering the TCR beta CDR3 region. Following a first-round RT-PCR that used HTBI primers, a second-round multiplex PCR was carried out. One entry per CDR3 protein results from TCRdb running MiXCR on the multiplex PCR reads. The repertoire holds fewer than 70,000 distinct CDR3 sequences, with around 50% as singletons.

The J gene is TRBJ1-5, the V gene TRBV2; no reliable D call. The receptor was derived from an adult woman with Graves' ophthalmopathy. The sequencing sample was made of peripheral blood. DNA of the CDR3: TGTGCCAGCAAACAGCGGGAGCGGAAGACCCAGCATTTT. It is translated as CASKQRERKTQHF.